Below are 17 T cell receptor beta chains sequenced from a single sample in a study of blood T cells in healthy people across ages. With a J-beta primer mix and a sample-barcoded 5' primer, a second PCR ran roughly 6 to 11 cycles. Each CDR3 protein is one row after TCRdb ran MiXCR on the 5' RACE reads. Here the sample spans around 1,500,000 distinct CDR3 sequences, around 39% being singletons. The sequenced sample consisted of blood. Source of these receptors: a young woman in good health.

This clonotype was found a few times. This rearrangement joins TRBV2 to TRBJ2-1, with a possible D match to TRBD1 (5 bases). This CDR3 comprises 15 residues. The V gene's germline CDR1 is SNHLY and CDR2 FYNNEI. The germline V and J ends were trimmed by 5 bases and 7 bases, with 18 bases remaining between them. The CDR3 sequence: CASSPQGQPGNEQFF. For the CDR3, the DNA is TGTGCCAGCAGTCCCCAGGGCCAGCCGGGTAATGAGCAGTTCTTC.

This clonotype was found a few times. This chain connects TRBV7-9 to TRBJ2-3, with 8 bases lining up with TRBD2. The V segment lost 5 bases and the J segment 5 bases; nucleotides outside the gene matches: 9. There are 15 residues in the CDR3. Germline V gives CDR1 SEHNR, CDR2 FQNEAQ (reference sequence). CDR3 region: CASSPRTSLQDTQYF. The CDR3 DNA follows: TGTGCCAGCAGCCCCCGGACTAGCCTCCAAGATACGCAGTATTTT.

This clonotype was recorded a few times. CDR3 nucleotide sequence: TGTGCCAGCAGGGGACTAGCGGGAGAAGGAATTCAGTACTTC. This sequence encodes CASRGLAGEGIQYF. The V gene is TRBV12-3 or TRBV12-4, the J gene TRBJ2-4; 14 bases line up with TRBD2. This CDR3 region has 14 residues. With V trimmed by 6 bases and J by 10 bases, 5 bases remained unmatched.

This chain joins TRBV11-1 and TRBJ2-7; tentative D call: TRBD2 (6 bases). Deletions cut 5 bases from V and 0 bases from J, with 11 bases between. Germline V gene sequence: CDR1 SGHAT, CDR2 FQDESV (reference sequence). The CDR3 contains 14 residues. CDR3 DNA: TGTGCCAGCAGCCGGGAGTCCCTCTCCTACGAGCAGTACTTC. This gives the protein CASSRESLSYEQYF.

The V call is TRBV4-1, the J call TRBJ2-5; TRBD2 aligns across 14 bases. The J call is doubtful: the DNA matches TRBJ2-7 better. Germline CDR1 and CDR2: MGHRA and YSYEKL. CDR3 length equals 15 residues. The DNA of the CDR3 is TGCGCCAGCAGCCAACAGGGACTAGCGGGAGACGAGCAGTACTTC. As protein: CASSQQGLAGDEQYF.

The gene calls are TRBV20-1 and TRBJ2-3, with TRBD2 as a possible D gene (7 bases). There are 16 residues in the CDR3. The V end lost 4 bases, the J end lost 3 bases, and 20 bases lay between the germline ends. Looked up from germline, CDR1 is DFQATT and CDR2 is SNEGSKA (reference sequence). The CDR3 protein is CSATARGGAATDTQYF. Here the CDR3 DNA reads TGCAGTGCTACCGCGAGAGGGGGGGCCGCGACAGATACGCAGTATTTT.

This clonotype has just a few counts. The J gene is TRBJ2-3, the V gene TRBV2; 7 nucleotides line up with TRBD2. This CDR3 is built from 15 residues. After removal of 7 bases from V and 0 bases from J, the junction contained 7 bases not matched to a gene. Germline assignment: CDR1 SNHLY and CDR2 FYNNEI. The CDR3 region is CASIPAGTSTDTQYF. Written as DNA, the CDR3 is TGTGCCAGCATTCCAGCGGGAACTAGCACAGATACGCAGTATTTT.

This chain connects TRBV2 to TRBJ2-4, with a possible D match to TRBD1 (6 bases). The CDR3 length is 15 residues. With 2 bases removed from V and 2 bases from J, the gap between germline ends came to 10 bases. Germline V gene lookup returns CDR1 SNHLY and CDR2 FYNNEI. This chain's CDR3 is CASSEQGKTKNIQYF. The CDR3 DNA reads TGTGCCAGCAGTGAACAGGGGAAAACCAAAAACATTCAGTACTTC.

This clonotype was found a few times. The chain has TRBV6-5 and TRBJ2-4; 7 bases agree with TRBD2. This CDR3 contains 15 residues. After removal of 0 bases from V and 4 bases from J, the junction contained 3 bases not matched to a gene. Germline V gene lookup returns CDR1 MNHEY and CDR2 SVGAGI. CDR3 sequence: CASSYSERGKNIQYF. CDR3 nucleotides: TGTGCCAGCAGTTACTCTGAGCGGGGTAAAAACATTCAGTACTTC.

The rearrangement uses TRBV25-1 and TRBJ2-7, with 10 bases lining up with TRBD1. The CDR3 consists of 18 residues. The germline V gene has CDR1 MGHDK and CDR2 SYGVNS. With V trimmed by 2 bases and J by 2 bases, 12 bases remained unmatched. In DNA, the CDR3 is TGTGCCAGCAGTGAAGTCAGGGGACAGGGGAAGCGGGCCTACGAGCAGTACTTC. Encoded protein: CASSEVRGQGKRAYEQYF.

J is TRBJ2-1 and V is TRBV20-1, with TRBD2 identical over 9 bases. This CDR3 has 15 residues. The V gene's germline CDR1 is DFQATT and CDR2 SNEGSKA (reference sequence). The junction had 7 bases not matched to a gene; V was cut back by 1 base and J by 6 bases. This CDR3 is CSARVHGGGGNEQFF. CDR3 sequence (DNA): TGCAGTGCTAGAGTCCACGGCGGGGGGGGCAATGAGCAGTTCTTC.

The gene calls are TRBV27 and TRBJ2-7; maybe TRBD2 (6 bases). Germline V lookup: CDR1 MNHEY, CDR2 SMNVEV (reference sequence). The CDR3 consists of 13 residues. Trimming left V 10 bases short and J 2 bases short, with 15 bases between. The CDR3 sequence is CATAWGETYEQYF. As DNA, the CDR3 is TGTGCCACCGCTTGGGGGGAAACCTACGAGCAGTACTTC.

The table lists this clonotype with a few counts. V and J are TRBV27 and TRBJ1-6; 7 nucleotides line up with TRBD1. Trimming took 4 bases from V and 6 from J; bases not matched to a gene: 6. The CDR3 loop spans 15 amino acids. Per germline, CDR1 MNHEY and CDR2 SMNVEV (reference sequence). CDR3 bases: TGTGCCAGCAGTTCAAGACAGGGACGTAATTCACCCCTCCACTTT. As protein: CASSSRQGRNSPLHF.

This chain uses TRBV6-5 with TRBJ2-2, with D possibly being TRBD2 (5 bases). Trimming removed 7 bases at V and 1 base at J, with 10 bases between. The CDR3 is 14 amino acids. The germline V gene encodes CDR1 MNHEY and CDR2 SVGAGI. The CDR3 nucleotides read TGTGCCAGCATCCCGGCGGGGAACACCGGGGAGCTGTTTTTT. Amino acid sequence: CASIPAGNTGELFF.

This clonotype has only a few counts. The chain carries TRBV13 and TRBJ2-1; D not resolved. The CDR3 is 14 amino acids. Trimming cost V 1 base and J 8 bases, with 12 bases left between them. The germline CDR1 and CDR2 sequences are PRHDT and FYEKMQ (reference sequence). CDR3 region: CASSLAATWDEQFF. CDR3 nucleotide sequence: TGTGCCAGCAGCTTAGCGGCCACCTGGGATGAGCAGTTCTTC.

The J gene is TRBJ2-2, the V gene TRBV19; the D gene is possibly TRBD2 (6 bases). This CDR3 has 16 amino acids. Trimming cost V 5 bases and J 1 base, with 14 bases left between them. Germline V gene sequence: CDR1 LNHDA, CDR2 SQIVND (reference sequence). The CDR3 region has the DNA TGTGCCAGTAGTCTCGGAGGGGCACAGAACACCGGGGAGCTGTTTTTT. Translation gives CASSLGGAQNTGELFF. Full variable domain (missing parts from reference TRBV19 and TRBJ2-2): DGGITQSPKYLFRKEGQNVTLSCEQNLNHDAMYWYRQDPGQGLRLIYYSQIVNDFQKGDIAEGYSVSREKKESFPLTVTSAQKNPTAFYLCASSLGGAQNTGELFFGEGSRLTVL.

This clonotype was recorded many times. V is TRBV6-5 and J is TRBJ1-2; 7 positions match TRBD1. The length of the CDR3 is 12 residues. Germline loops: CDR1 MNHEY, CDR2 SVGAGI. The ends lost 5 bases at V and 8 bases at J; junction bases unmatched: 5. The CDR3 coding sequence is TGTGCCAGCAGTACAGGGGAGAAAGGCTACACCTTC. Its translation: CASSTGEKGYTF.